Each of the 24 T cell receptor beta chains below was sequenced from the same sample in a study of CD8 T cells in Susac syndrome. cDNA came from roughly 0.53 to 1 ug RNA primed by random hexamers. TCRdb ran MiXCR on the immunoSEQ multiplex PCR reads and lists one entry per CDR3 protein. The data hold approximately 71,000 distinct CDR3 sequences, with just over 95% observed a single time. Material for sequencing was CD4+ T cells from PBMCs. These receptors were collected from a human donor with multiple sclerosis.

The chain links TRBV3-1 to TRBJ2-5; 7 bases align to TRBD1. This CDR3 spans 14 amino acids. Losses at the gene ends were 3 bases for V and 5 bases for J; bases not matched to a gene: 6. Germline CDR1 and CDR2: LGHDT and YNNKEL (reference sequence). The CDR3 loop is CASSHLQGWETQYF. The CDR3 coding sequence is TGTGCCAGCAGCCACCTACAGGGGTGGGAGACCCAGTACTTC.

The J gene is TRBJ1-5, the V gene TRBV2, with TRBD1 matching 7 bases. The CDR3 length is 14 residues. V trimming: 6 bases; J trimming: 7 bases; junction bases outside the gene matches: 9. The germline V gene has CDR1 SNHLY and CDR2 FYNNEI. The CDR3 bases are TGTGCCAGCAGCTTAGACAGGGTAGGACAGCCCCAGCATTTT. Its protein product is CASSLDRVGQPQHF.

The chain joins TRBV6-1 to TRBJ1-5; D not certain. V was shortened by 8 bases and J by 3 bases, with 11 bases between the two germline ends. Germline CDR1 and CDR2: MNHNS and SASEGT. This CDR3 has 13 residues. The CDR3 sequence: CASGEQLNQPQHF. The CDR3 nucleotides are TGTGCCAGCGGGGAACAGCTCAATCAGCCCCAGCATTTT.

The gene calls are TRBV20-1 and TRBJ2-3; 15 nucleotides match TRBD2. Trimming took 5 bases from V and 3 from J; bases not matched to a gene: 12. CDR3 length: 18 amino acids. CDR1 DFQATT and CDR2 SNEGSKA come from the germline V gene (reference sequence). The CDR3 region is CSAFGLAGGQRFTDTQYF. The CDR3 DNA reads TGCAGTGCTTTCGGACTAGCGGGGGGGCAACGGTTTACAGATACGCAGTATTTT.

In its sample, this clonotype was seen once. J is TRBJ1-5 and V is TRBV24-1; no definite D call. Per the germline V gene, CDR1 is KGHDR and CDR2 is SFDVKD. V was pared by 4 bases and J by 2 bases, with 14 bases between. The length of the CDR3 is 16 residues. CDR3 DNA: TGTGCCACCAGTGACACCGGGTCCATGGGCAATCAGCCCCAGCATTTT. This translates into CATSDTGSMGNQPQHF.

V and J are TRBV29-1 and TRBJ1-1; TRBD1 matches at 7 bases. Losses at the gene ends were 7 bases for V and 4 bases for J; bases not matched to a gene: 6. CDR3 length: 12 residues. In germline, CDR1 is SQVTM, CDR2 ANQGSEA. The CDR3 DNA reads TGCAGCGCAAAGACAGGGCTCACTGAAGCTTTCTTT. This codes for CSAKTGLTEAFF.

The chain is built from TRBV5-1 and TRBJ2-7; D might be TRBD2 (7 bases). V shed 0 bases and J shed 3 bases, with 10 bases lying between them. Germline V CDR1 and CDR2: SGHRS, YFSETQ. This CDR3 is built from 14 residues. The CDR3 region is CASSLEGGHYEQYF. CDR3 nucleotides: TGCGCCAGCAGCTTGGAGGGGGGGCACTACGAGCAGTACTTC.

V usage is TRBV7-2 and J usage is TRBJ2-7; 9 bases map to TRBD2. The CDR3 covers 16 residues. Looked up from germline, CDR1 is SGHTA and CDR2 is FQGNSA. V was pared by 1 base and J by 4 bases, with 8 bases of the junction left unmatched. The CDR3: CASSLDILAGTYEQYF. CDR3 in DNA: TGTGCCAGCAGCTTAGATATCCTAGCGGGGACTTACGAGCAGTACTTC.

This rearrangement joins TRBV7-2 to TRBJ2-7; 11 bases fit TRBD1. The CDR3 totals 15 residues. Germline V CDR1 and CDR2: SGHTA, FQGNSA. V was pared by 1 base and J by 4 bases, with 3 bases of the junction left unmatched. Written as DNA, the CDR3 is TGTGCCAGCAGCTTAGGAGGACAGGGGGCTTACGAGCAGTACTTC. This gives the protein CASSLGGQGAYEQYF.

The chain combines TRBV7-2 with TRBJ1-2; D is uncertain. The V gene lost 5 bases and the J gene lost 4 bases, with 17 bases spanning the gap. The CDR3 is made up of 15 amino acids. CDR1 and CDR2 (germline): SGHTA, FQGNSA. CDR3 region: CASSTRTGKSYGYTF. As DNA, the CDR3 is TGTGCCAGCAGCACCCGGACGGGAAAGAGCTATGGCTACACCTTC.

The chain carries TRBV9 and TRBJ1-3, with a possible D match to TRBD1 (5 bases). The germline CDR1 and CDR2 sequences are SGDLS and YYNGEE. Trimming stripped 0 bases from V and 0 bases from J, with 10 bases between. The CDR3 is 16 amino acids. The CDR3: CASSVGWGGSGNTIYF. As DNA, the CDR3 is TGTGCCAGCAGCGTAGGATGGGGCGGCTCTGGAAACACCATATATTTT.

The V call is TRBV6-6, the J call TRBJ1-2; maybe TRBD1 (6 bases). Per germline, CDR1 MNHNY and CDR2 SVGAGI (reference sequence). There are 16 residues in the CDR3. V lost 5 bases to trimming and J lost 8 bases, with 24 bases between them. CDR3 in amino acids: CASSTLVGGARVGYTF. As DNA, the CDR3 is TGTGCCAGCAGTACCCTTGTCGGGGGCGCAAGGGTAGGCTACACCTTC.

This rearrangement joins TRBV30 to TRBJ2-5, with 11 positions matching TRBD1. Germline assignment: CDR1 GTSNPN and CDR2 SVGIG (reference sequence). J lost 6 bases, V lost 0 bases, and 6 bases had no gene match. CDR3 length: 15 residues. CDR3 coding DNA: TGTGCCTGGAGTGTCCCGGACAGGGGGCGAAAGACCCAGTACTTC. As protein: CAWSVPDRGRKTQYF.

The rearrangement links TRBV30 to TRBJ1-1; 7 nucleotides line up with TRBD1. Germline loops: CDR1 GTSNPN, CDR2 SVGIG (reference sequence). CDR3 size: 12 residues. The trim removed 7 bases at V and 2 bases at J, leaving 4 bases unmatched. As DNA, the CDR3 is TGTGCCTCCTACAGGGGCAACACTGAAGCTTTCTTT. Its translation: CASYRGNTEAFF.

The V call is TRBV20-1, the J call TRBJ2-1; no definite D call. The germline V and J ends were trimmed by 6 bases and 6 bases, with 12 bases remaining between them. The CDR3 loop spans 12 amino acids. Germline assignment: CDR1 DFQATT and CDR2 SNEGSKA (reference sequence). The CDR3 loop reads CSASTRGNEQFF. The DNA of the CDR3 is TGCAGTGCCAGTACCCGTGGCAATGAGCAGTTCTTC.

The chain is built from TRBV11-2 and TRBJ2-7; D is uncertain. Trimming stripped 1 base from V and 0 bases from J, with 7 bases between. The CDR3 is 14 amino acids. Germline CDR1 is SGHAT and CDR2 is FQNNGV. The DNA of the CDR3 is TGTGCCAGCAGCTTAGGCAGGCTCTCCTACGAGCAGTACTTC. Protein product: CASSLGRLSYEQYF.

The chain carries TRBV20-1 and TRBJ2-7, with TRBD1 as a possible D gene (6 bases). Germline CDR1 DFQATT, CDR2 SNEGSKA (reference sequence). The CDR3 extends over 13 amino acids. V lost 8 bases and J lost 5, with 19 bases in between. CDR3 sequence (DNA): TGCAGTTCGCTAGGGCAGGGGCAACACGAGCAGTACTTC. Its protein product is CSSLGQGQHEQYF.

The chain recombines TRBV5-1 with TRBJ2-3, with 8 nucleotides matching TRBD2. The CDR3 totals 14 residues. Looked up from germline, CDR1 is SGHRS and CDR2 is YFSETQ. V was pared by 4 bases and J by 4 bases, with 5 bases of the junction left unmatched. The DNA for the CDR3 is TGCGCCAGCAGCCCGGGGGGGCTCCCAGATACGCAGTATTTT. Its translation is CASSPGGLPDTQYF.

The rearrangement joins TRBV6-5 to TRBJ2-1, with TRBD1 as a possible D gene (5 bases). Germline-derived CDR1 and CDR2 are MNHEY and SVGAGI. Deletions cut 0 bases from V and 2 bases from J, with 11 bases between. There are 16 residues in the CDR3. CDR3 sequence: CASSYSGRPTYNEQFF. CDR3 bases: TGTGCCAGCAGTTACTCGGGGCGGCCTACCTACAATGAGCAGTTCTTC.

J is TRBJ2-5 and V is TRBV12-3 or TRBV12-4, with D tentatively TRBD2 (7 bases). The CDR3 totals 15 residues. The V end lost 5 bases, the J end lost 4 bases, and 17 bases lay between the germline ends. The CDR3 region has the DNA TGTGCCAGCAGTCCCTGGGGGGGGCGGGGAGAGACCCAGTACTTC. This gives the protein CASSPWGGRGETQYF.

This chain connects TRBV5-1 to TRBJ2-7; a weak D match, TRBD2 (6 bases). Trimming removed 5 bases at V and 2 bases at J, with 11 bases between. CDR1 and CDR2 from the germline V gene are SGHRS and YFSETQ. This CDR3 has 13 residues. The CDR3: CASSRRDTYEQYF. In DNA, the CDR3 is TGCGCCAGCAGTAGGCGGGATACCTACGAGCAGTACTTC.

The V call is TRBV2, the J call TRBJ2-5; D unresolved. Germline V CDR1 and CDR2: SNHLY, FYNNEI. V shed 6 bases and J shed 3 bases, with 8 bases lying between them. The CDR3 contains 12 residues. CDR3 coding DNA: TGTGCCAGCAGCCGGGCTGAAGAGACCCAGTACTTC. Protein sequence: CASSRAEETQYF.

The V gene is TRBV24-1, the J gene TRBJ2-2; weak D call: TRBD2 (6 bases). The CDR3 runs to 15 residues. Trimming removed 3 bases at V and 1 base at J, with 8 bases between. CDR1 is KGHDR and CDR2 is SFDVKD in the germline V gene. The CDR3 sequence: CATSDPGRNTGELFF. The DNA for the CDR3 is TGTGCCACCAGTGATCCCGGGAGGAACACCGGGGAGCTGTTTTTT.

The chain recombines TRBV12-3 or TRBV12-4 with TRBJ2-5, with D maybe TRBD2 (5 bases). This CDR3 contains 14 residues. The ends were cut back, 0 bases at V and 4 bases at J, with 9 bases in the middle. CDR3 in amino acids: CASSLAYSGETQYF. CDR3 DNA sequence: TGTGCCAGCAGTTTAGCGTACAGCGGAGAGACCCAGTACTTC.